This T cell receptor (beta chain) was profiled in a study of T cells in Graves' hyperthyroidism and ophthalmopathy (dated by TCRdb to about 2019). Broadly, across the study: Peripheral blood samples were taken at initial diagnosis, before any treatment was given. A discovery cohort of fewer than 110 patients, about 43 with Graves' ophthalmopathy and 55 to 60 with stable Graves' hyperthyroidism, was used to find distinguishing TCR V-J signatures. Prospective prediction of ophthalmopathy was tested in an independent validation cohort consisting of roughly 19 hyperthyroidism patients and some 16 patients who later progressed to ophthalmopathy. For training and testing, the 95 to 100 patients in the discovery cohort were randomly divided in a 7:3 ratio. In addition, the study compared T-cell repertoires in thyroid tissue and in blood from about 6 Graves' hyperthyroidism patients. After sampling, hyperthyroidism patients received methimazole starting at 30 mg daily, and ophthalmopathy patients received high-dose intravenous methylprednisolone. The paper reports TCR Vbeta CDR3 sequencing of about 140 peripheral blood samples: around 45 ophthalmopathy, 70 to 85 hyperthyroidism and around 17 progressor patients. Results and caveats for the whole study, not just this receptor: No statistical method was used to fix the sample size in advance, and group allocation was not hidden from the investigators. In validation, the model predicted progression to ophthalmopathy with 65% to 71% sensitivity and about 73% specificity, a median of about six months before onset. A model built on a 13 V-J signature distinguished ophthalmopathy from stable hyperthyroidism, reaching 85% to 90% sensitivity and around 82% specificity in cross-validation and 80%/75% in testing. Most expanded thyroid clonotypes (frequency above 0.001) were also found in blood, which suggests that blood repertoires may mirror thyroid immune responses.

Ophthalmopathy patients had moderately to severely active disease, with a Clinical Activity Score of 3 or more, a NOSPECS grade of 4 or more, and a disease duration of less than 3 months. Any patient with an uncontrolled infection, another autoimmune disease, pregnancy or lactation was excluded. Clinical symptoms, serum thyroxine and TRAb, thyroid ultrasound, and orbital computed tomography formed the basis for the diagnoses. Ficoll-Paque density gradient centrifugation was used to isolate PBMCs from approximately 10 ml of fresh peripheral blood. Total RNA was extracted using Trizol reagent, and RNA quality was assessed on an Agilent 2100 Bioanalyzer. Only a few counts were recorded for this clonotype. Its target antigen remains unknown. Qualities for individual bases were not recorded, and no much larger clone is one base off. TCR beta CDR3 regions were amplified from RNA transcripts. The first round of RT-PCR for the TCR CDR3 was performed with the HTBI primer set and the Qiagen OneStep RT-PCR kit. A second multiplex PCR round built the libraries, followed by size selection and purification. The libraries were sequenced on an Illumina HiSeq2000 using paired-end 100 bp reads. In the original analysis: Raw data were processed with SOAPnuke, discarding reads with adapters, uncalled bases, mean Phred below 15, or no exact constant-primer or identifier match. COPE v1.2.5 was used to merge high-quality paired reads, and clonotypes were defined as unique nucleotide sequences. Clonotypes were aligned to IMGT TRBV, TRBD and TRBJ reference segments using MiTCR v1.1. Analysis was restricted to V-J combinations with a frequency above 0.0001, which covered 99.2% of repertoires. The TCS score was defined as the ratio of F50 (clonal expansion) to E x V (chaos), calculated using BLOSUM62-based TCRdist between CDR3 peptides within each V-J. Welch's t-statistics and random forest reduced 450 to 600 V-J features to 10 to 15, which were used in a naive Bayes classifier (R e1071). TCRdb reran the public reads through fastp at Q25 and MiXCR, keeping productive beta chains. Rows are combined by CDR3 protein, so each entry shows the most common genes and DNA. The V and J calls come from TCRdb's annotation, not from the publication. The sample data list 400,000 to 550,000 distinct CDR3 sequences, and approximately 25% of these were observed just once. The ten largest clones take up about 11% of the sample.

From the cysteine through the phenylalanine, the CDR3 covers 14 amino acids. Of the read, only the CDR3 DNA is kept; its 42 bases are in frame from base 1. Taken from the germline V gene, the CDR1 and CDR2 loops are SGDLS and YYNGEE. The trim is 3 bases for V and 0 bases for J, with a gap of 9 bases between the germline ends. Sequencing was performed on blood. The receptor was isolated from a young woman with Graves' ophthalmopathy. Here the chain combines TRBV9 and TRBJ2-5; 6 matching bases give a weak D call of TRBD1. The CDR3 reads CASSDTGYQETQYF. The sequenced DNA is TGTGCCAGCAGCGACACAGGGTACCAAGAGACCCAGTACTTC.